What follows is one TCR beta chain and its context. There is no known antigen for this receptor. Base qualities are not recorded, but no much larger clone differs from it by a single base. Collaborating institutions collected whole blood in K2EDTA tubes following their own protocols. Collaborator samples were shipped for TCRbeta analysis as frozen whole blood, isolated PBMCs, or DNA extracted from either sample type. This entry is derived from a study of blood T cell repertoires in COVID-19 (dated by TCRdb to about 2020). Context from the whole study: Collaborator samples came from the United States, Italy and Spain and covered acute and convalescent phases of COVID-19. The material from the prospective study consisted of cDNA or gDNA derived from T cells, B-cell-depleted T cells, or PBMCs. Subjects who had been exposed to COVID-19, were actively infected with it, or had recovered from it provided the deeply sampled blood TCRbeta repertoires that made up the dataset. The repertoires were released in a freely available public database intended as a resource for research on the immune response to SARS-CoV-2. Samples were obtained from the ongoing ImmuneRACE study (first 160 participants) and from some 1,200 subjects provided by 6 global collaborators. A de-identified subject ID, COVID-19 status, age in years and sex were almost always included in the sample metadata. Where HLA class I and class II types were available, the types were taken from metadata supplied by the sample provider, not from assay-based typing.

The research as a whole found: The amount of clinical and demographic metadata varied by source and participant and was provided uncurated.

From V the trimming removes 1 base and from J it removes 7 bases, while the gene matches leave 9 bases of the junction unaccounted for. Its CDR3 holds 16 amino acids, cysteine through phenylalanine. This entry keeps only the CDR3 DNA: 48 bases, framed from base 1. CDR1 LGHDT and CDR2 YNNKEL are derived from the germline V gene (reference sequence). TCRbeta CDR3 regions were amplified from genomic DNA using the immunoSEQ Assay, a bias-controlled multiplex PCR. The paper's data handling went like this. The number of nucleated cells in each sample was estimated from the amplification of reference gene primers within the assay. To quantify the absolute abundance of each unique TCRbeta CDR3 rearrangement, sequence reads were collapsed and filtered. For each sample, productive Simpson clonality was calculated as the square root of Simpson's diversity index across productive rearrangements. In its TCRdb copy, this immuneACCESS table keeps in-frame sequences only and misses some clones. Where compared with another copy, unresolved V genes explain less than half of these, and the others have no known cause. D and trimming were read from the DNA, whereas the V and J calls and clone size are those reported in that table. Here the sample has under 200,000 clones; more than 75% occur a single time. The ten biggest clones cover around 3.5% of the sample.

The sequence came from a man in his 70s with acute or convalescent COVID-19. The receptor chain draws on TRBV3-1 (or the pseudogene TRBV3-2) and TRBJ2-2; 7 junctional bases match TRBD1. The specimen was peripheral blood. The bases read TGTGCCAGCAGCCAAGTGGTGACAGGGAGTCACGGGGAGCTGTTTTTT. Translated, this is CASSQVVTGSHGELFF.